This T cell receptor beta chain was recorded in a study of radiotherapy plus CTLA-4 blockade in lung cancer. Background on the study: Among enrolled patients, about 18% responded and around 30% achieved disease control. Overall study results and limits: Clones derived from tumor TCRs expanded in blood after radiotherapy plus ipilimumab. Alongside interferon-beta, early blood T cell clone dynamics were reportedly the best predictor of response.

Focal radiation was given together with CTLA-4 blockade (ipilimumab) to patients with chemo-refractory metastatic non-small-cell lung cancer. This clone was counted a few times. Its antigen remains unknown. Generated by immunoSEQ multiplex PCR, the TCRdb table keeps only in-frame clones and is missing some. The table records about 43,000 clones, less than 75% of them present only once. This CDR3 comprises 13 residues. Germline loops: CDR1 LNHDA, CDR2 SQIVND (reference sequence). The junction had 1 base not matched to a gene; V was cut back by 3 bases and J by 7 bases. Sequencing was performed on peripheral blood, taken from a patient treated with radiotherapy plus ipilimumab. The sequence was collected from a human donor with non-small cell lung cancer who had a partial response to radiotherapy plus ipilimumab. This rearrangement joins TRBV19 to TRBJ2-1; 9 bases line up with TRBD2. CDR3 coding DNA: TGTGCCAGTAGTATTCTAGCGGGGAATGAGCAGTTCTTC. Protein sequence: CASSILAGNEQFF.